A selection of T cell receptor beta chains follows, all from one sample in a study of Graves' ophthalmopathy and Graves' hyperthyroidism. TCRdb re-called the multiplex PCR reads with MiXCR, one entry per CDR3 protein. The table shows hundreds of thousands of distinct CDR3 sequences, with 22% occurring only once. The sample taken for sequencing was peripheral blood. The receptors shown here come from a woman in her late teens or twenties with stable Graves' hyperthyroidism. Some clones in this sample may be carry-over from other donors' samples. Each CDR3 is given with its conserved first and last residue. D genes are given only for firm matches. Some rows mark clone size as missing; the rest say once, few, many or name a class of expanded clone.

j_gene | v_gene | abundance | d_gene | CDR3nt | CDR3aa
TRBJ2-7 | TRBV4-2 | many | TRBD1 | TGTGCCAGCAGCCACACCGGGGACAGAGCCTACGAGCAGTACTTC | CASSHTGDRAYEQYF
TRBJ2-7 | TRBV12-3/TRBV12-4 | many | . | TGTGCCAGCAGTTCTTATAGACCCACCAGGGCCCCCTACGAGCAGTACTTC | CASSSYRPTRAPYEQYF
TRBJ2-7 | TRBV12-3/TRBV12-4 | . | . | TGTGCCAGCAGTCCACGCTCTTCTTACACCTACTACGAGCAGTACTTC | CASSPRSSYTYYEQYF
TRBJ1-2 | TRBV7-2 | many | . | TGTGCCAGCAGCTTAGCCGATCGAGGTTATGGCTACACCTTC | CASSLADRGYGYTF
TRBJ2-5 | TRBV15 | few | . | TGTGCCACCAGCAACCGGGACCTGGGAGGAACCCAGTACTTC | CATSNRDLGGTQYF
TRBJ2-7 | TRBV6-2/TRBV6-3 | many | . | TGTGCCAGCAGTTACAGGGCCCACGAGCAGTGCTTC | CASSYRAHEQCF
TRBJ2-7 | TRBV10-3 | many | TRBD2 | TGTGCCATCAGTCAGCGGGGGGCCGAATACGAGCAGTACTTC | CAISQRGAEYEQYF
TRBJ1-5 | TRBV9 | . | . | TGTGCCAGCAGCGTAGATGCCGGGACAAATAATCAGCCCCAGCATTTT | CASSVDAGTNNQPQHF
TRBJ2-5 | TRBV18 | . | TRBD1 | TGTGCCAGCTCACCCCAGGAGCAGGGGGTAGCGGAGACCCAGTACTTC | CASSPQEQGVAETQYF
TRBJ1-6 | TRBV15 | many | . | TGTGCCACCAGCAGAGATCGCGGACCAGGTGATAATTCACCCCTCCACTTT | CATSRDRGPGDNSPLHF
TRBJ2-5 | TRBV5-1 | many | TRBD2 | TGCGCCAGCAGCGGTAGCGGGGGGGAAGAGACCCAGTACTTC | CASSGSGGEETQYF
TRBJ1-2 | TRBV5-1 | . | . | TGCGCCAGCAGCCCTGGGACACCCGGTGACTATGGCTACACCTTC | CASSPGTPGDYGYTF
TRBJ1-1 | TRBV6-1 | many | . | TGTGCCAGCAGTGAACTGGCGAGCACTGAAGCTTTCTTT | CASSELASTEAFF
TRBJ1-2 | TRBV14 | . | . | TGTGCCAGCAGCCAAGTACCGCCAGGCGACAACTATGGCTACACCTTC | CASSQVPPGDNYGYTF
TRBJ2-7 | TRBV2 | many | TRBD1 | TGTGCCAGCAGGGACAGGACCCTCGAGCAGTACTTC | CASRDRTLEQYF
TRBJ1-2 | TRBV20-1 | few | . | TGCAGTGCTGAAAGGGGTCTTGACTATGGCTACACCTTC | CSAERGLDYGYTF
TRBJ1-5 | TRBV25-1 | many | . | TGTGCCAGCAGTGACCAACAGGGTAACCAGCCCCAGCATTTT | CASSDQQGNQPQHF
TRBJ2-7 | TRBV19 | many | TRBD2 | TGTGCCAGTAGTATGCTCCTAGCGGGGGAACTCTGGGAGCAGTACTTC | CASSMLLAGELWEQYF
TRBJ2-2 | TRBV7-2 | many | TRBD2 | TGTGCCAGCAGGCCCGGGCTAGCGGGGGGCGGGGAGCTGTTTTTT | CASRPGLAGGGELFF
TRBJ2-1 | TRBV7-2 | few | . | TGTGCCAGCAGCTTAGACCTGGGATCCTACAATGAGCAGTTCTTC | CASSLDLGSYNEQFF
TRBJ1-6 | TRBV7-2 | many | . | TGTGCCAGCAGCTTAGGCAACATCAATAATTCACCCCTCCACTTT | CASSLGNINNSPLHF
TRBJ2-7 | TRBV25-1 | . | . | TGTGCCAGCAGTGAGGCCGGGCGGTCCTCCTACGAGCAGTACTTC | CASSEAGRSSYEQYF
TRBJ2-7 | TRBV11-1 | . | . | TGTGCCAGCAGCCTCACTCCCGGGGGAGGCTCCTACGAGCAGTACTTC | CASSLTPGGGSYEQYF
TRBJ2-7 | TRBV6-2/TRBV6-3 | . | TRBD1 | TGTGCCAGCAGAGGACAGGACGCCTACGAGCAGTACTTC | CASRGQDAYEQYF
TRBJ2-7 | TRBV11-2 | many | TRBD2 | TGTGCCAGCAGCTTAGTAGCGGGAGCTCCGGGAGAGCAGTACTTC | CASSLVAGAPGEQYF
TRBJ2-6 | TRBV5-1 | . | . | TGCGCCAGCAGCATTGGACGGAGTGGGGCCAACGTCCTGACTTTC | CASSIGRSGANVLTF
TRBJ2-5 | TRBV11-2 | few | . | TGTGCCAGCAGCCGAAACCGGGCTACACAAGAGACCCAGTACTTC | CASSRNRATQETQYF
TRBJ2-6 | TRBV12-3/TRBV12-4 | many | . | TGTGCCAGCAGCAGAGGACAGACCGGCGTCCTGACTTTC | CASSRGQTGVLTF
TRBJ1-1 | TRBV6-5 | . | . | TGTGCCAGCAGTTACCCCCGGATGAACACTGAAGCTTTCTTT | CASSYPRMNTEAFF
TRBJ2-7 | TRBV7-9 | many | . | TGTGCCAGCAGCTCGGGGGCGGTAGGGTACTTC | CASSSGAVGYF
TRBJ2-2 | TRBV4-1 | . | TRBD2 | TGCGCCAGCAGCCAAGCGAGAAGCGGGGCCCTGTCGTGGACCGGGGAGCTGTTTTTT | CASSQARSGALSWTGELFF
TRBJ2-7 | TRBV20-1 | . | TRBD1 | TGCAGTGCCATGACAGGGACCTCCTACGAGCAGTACTTC | CSAMTGTSYEQYF
TRBJ2-7 | TRBV7-6 | . | TRBD2 | TGTGCCAGCAGCTTTAATGGCGGGGGACCATACGAGCAGTACTTC | CASSFNGGGPYEQYF
TRBJ1-2 | TRBV7-9 | many | . | TGTGCCAGCAGCTTAAGCCAGGGGTATGGCTACACCTTC | CASSLSQGYGYTF
TRBJ1-1 | TRBV12-3/TRBV12-4 | many | TRBD1 | TGTGCCAGCAGTCCGGACAGGGAAGCTTTCTTT | CASSPDREAFF
TRBJ2-7 | TRBV7-8 | . | TRBD2 | TGTGCCAGCAGCTTACGGGGGGACGACGAGCAGTACTTC | CASSLRGDDEQYF
TRBJ1-3 | TRBV11-2 | few | . | TGTGCCAGCAGCGGAAGGCCACCACTCTCTGGAAACACCATATATTTT | CASSGRPPLSGNTIYF
TRBJ1-2 | TRBV5-1 | many | . | TGCGCCAGCAGCTTAGCGGGACTGGGGGGCTACACCTTC | CASSLAGLGGYTF
TRBJ2-7 | TRBV3-1 | few | . | TGTGCCAGCAGCCAAGTGGCCTACGGGCAGTACTTC | CASSQVAYGQYF
TRBJ1-5 | TRBV27 | many | TRBD1 | TGTGCCAGCAGTGGGGACAGTATAAATCAGCCCCAGCATTTT | CASSGDSINQPQHF
TRBJ1-1 | TRBV30 | . | . | TGTGCCTGGAGCGGAGGGGTCACTGAAGCTTTCTTT | CAWSGGVTEAFF
TRBJ1-6 | TRBV20-1 | . | . | TGCAGTGCCTACGAGGGGGTGAACTCACCCCTCCACTTT | CSAYEGVNSPLHF
TRBJ2-4 | TRBV27 | . | . | TGTGCCAGCAGTCCTACCCCTGTGGGCGTGATAGCCAAAAACATTCAGTACTTC | CASSPTPVGVIAKNIQYF
TRBJ2-2 | TRBV7-8 | many | . | TGTGCCAGCAGCTTAGACTCCGCGCACACCGGGGAGCTGTTTTTT | CASSLDSAHTGELFF
TRBJ1-2 | TRBV29-1 | many | TRBD1 | TGCAGCGTTGAAGTCGGGGCCGCAGGGGGCGGCAGTGGCTACACCTTC | CSVEVGAAGGGSGYTF
TRBJ2-7 | TRBV12-3/TRBV12-4 | many | TRBD2 | TGTGCCAGCAGTTTAACTAGCGGGAAAACCTACGAGCAGTACTTC | CASSLTSGKTYEQYF
TRBJ1-2 | TRBV27 | . | . | TGTGCCAGCAGTCATCGACAGCTGCCCTATGGCTACACCTTC | CASSHRQLPYGYTF
TRBJ2-7 | TRBV27 | many | TRBD2 | TGTGCCAGCAGTTTAGGGCGGGGGGGATCCTACGAGCAGTACTTC | CASSLGRGGSYEQYF
TRBJ1-6 | TRBV12-3/TRBV12-4 | many | . | TGTGCCAGCATCGCCATCCTAGGATCACCCCTCCACTTT | CASIAILGSPLHF
TRBJ2-5 | TRBV6-2/TRBV6-3 | many | . | TGTGCCAGCAGTTACCGCAGCGACCAAGAGACCCAGTACTTC | CASSYRSDQETQYF
TRBJ1-3 | TRBV7-8 | . | . | TGTGCCAGCAAAAGAACACTGACCGGCAGGAACACCATATATTTT | CASKRTLTGRNTIYF
TRBJ2-2 | TRBV12-3/TRBV12-4 | many | . | TGTGCCAGCAGTTTAGTTAGGACGGTCAACACCGGGGAGCTGTTTTTT | CASSLVRTVNTGELFF
TRBJ2-7 | TRBV20-1 | . | TRBD1 | TGCAGTGCGGGCCGGGACAGCCTTCATTACGAGCAGTACTTC | CSAGRDSLHYEQYF
TRBJ2-2 | TRBV12-3/TRBV12-4 | many | . | TGTGCCAGCAGTAGGGGGGCGAACACCGGGGAGCTGTTTTTT | CASSRGANTGELFF
TRBJ1-1 | TRBV12-3/TRBV12-4 | . | TRBD1 | TGTGCCAGCAACACGGGACAGGGGATCTATGAAGCTTTCTTT | CASNTGQGIYEAFF
TRBJ1-6 | TRBV12-3/TRBV12-4 | . | . | TGTGCCAGCAGCCCTGTCGGCTCCTATAATTCACCCCTCCACTTT | CASSPVGSYNSPLHF
TRBJ2-4 | TRBV2 | many | TRBD1 | TGTGCCAGCAGTCGGGACAGACAATACCTAATAGCCAAAAACATTCAGTACTTC | CASSRDRQYLIAKNIQYF
TRBJ2-7 | TRBV6-1 | . | . | TGTGCCAGCAGTCCATTTGAGGGTGAGCAGTACTTC | CASSPFEGEQYF
TRBJ2-7 | TRBV7-9 | few | . | TGTGCCAGCATCCCCCCGACAGACAGCTCCTACGAGCAGTACTTC | CASIPPTDSSYEQYF
TRBJ2-7 | TRBV11-2 | many | . | TGTGCCAGCAGCTTAAGCCGCTCGACATACTACGAGCAGTACTTC | CASSLSRSTYYEQYF